This TCR beta chain was profiled in a study of blood T cell repertoires in COVID-19 (TCRdb year 2020). A note on the overall study: The collaborator samples originated in the United States, Italy and Spain and spanned the acute and convalescent phases of COVID-19. Samples were obtained from the ongoing ImmuneRACE study (first 160 participants) and from about 1,300 subjects provided by 6 global collaborators. HLA class I and class II types, where available, came from metadata supplied by the sample provider rather than from assay-based typing. The dataset comprised deeply sampled blood TCRbeta repertoires from subjects exposed to, actively infected with, or recovered from COVID-19. The sample metadata nearly always contained a de-identified subject ID, COVID-19 status, age in years and sex. A freely available public database, intended as a resource for researchers studying the immune response to SARS-CoV-2, is where the repertoires were released. The prospective study material was composed of cDNA or gDNA derived from T cells, B-cell-depleted T cells, or PBMCs. On the study overall, not on this receptor specifically: The amount of clinical and demographic metadata varied by source and participant and was provided uncurated.

One collaborating source in Seattle enrolled patients while the patients were actively infected and followed the patients over time throughout the course of disease. Collaborating institutions collected whole blood in K2EDTA tubes following their own protocols. For TCRbeta analysis, collaborator samples were shipped as frozen whole blood, as isolated PBMCs, or as DNA extracted from either sample type. Comments on this clone: This clone's antigen is unknown. Base qualities are not recorded, but no much larger clone differs from it by a single base. This same CDR3 is encoded by further DNA sequences in the sample.

TCRbeta CDR3 regions were amplified from genomic DNA using the immunoSEQ Assay, a bias-controlled multiplex PCR. As for how the authors treated the data: Nucleated cell counts per sample were estimated from amplification of reference gene primers within the assay. To quantify the absolute abundance of each unique TCRbeta CDR3 rearrangement, sequence reads were collapsed and filtered. For each sample, productive Simpson clonality was calculated by taking the square root of Simpson's diversity index across productive rearrangements. The table was pulled from immuneACCESS by TCRdb, which kept in-frame rearrangements only. Such tables lose some clones; where checked, under half of the loss comes from unresolved V genes, and the rest has no known cause. D and trimming come from the DNA, and the V and J calls and clone size come from that table. Recorded for this sample are approximately 200,000 clones; around 95% of them occurred a single time. The top ten clonotypes cover roughly 0.76% of the sample.

The TCR comes from a man under 40 with COVID-19, enrolled during active disease. The specimen was peripheral blood.

The nucleotides are TGTGCCAGCAGTTATCGGGGAATGAACACTGAAGCTTTCTTT. Translated, it reads CASSYRGMNTEAFF. This receptor chain uses TRBV6-5 and TRBJ1-1; the D gene cannot be named for sure. Including cysteine and phenylalanine, the CDR3 has 14 amino acids. The CDR3 DNA has 42 bases and is translated from base 1. Cut back by 3 bases and 0 bases, the V and J ends lie 8 bases apart. In the germline V gene, CDR1 corresponds to MNHEY and CDR2 to SVGAGI.